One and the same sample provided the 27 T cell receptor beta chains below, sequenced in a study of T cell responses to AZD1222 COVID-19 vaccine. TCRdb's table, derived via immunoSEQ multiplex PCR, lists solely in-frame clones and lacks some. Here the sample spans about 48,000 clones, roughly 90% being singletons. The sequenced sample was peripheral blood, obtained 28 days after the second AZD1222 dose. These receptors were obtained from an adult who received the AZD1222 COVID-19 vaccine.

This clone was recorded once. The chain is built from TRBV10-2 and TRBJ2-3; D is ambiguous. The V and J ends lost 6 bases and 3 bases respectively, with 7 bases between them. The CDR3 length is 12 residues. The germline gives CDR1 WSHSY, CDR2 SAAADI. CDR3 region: CASRDLTDTQYF. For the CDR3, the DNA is TGCGCCAGCAGGGATCTTACAGATACGCAGTATTTT.

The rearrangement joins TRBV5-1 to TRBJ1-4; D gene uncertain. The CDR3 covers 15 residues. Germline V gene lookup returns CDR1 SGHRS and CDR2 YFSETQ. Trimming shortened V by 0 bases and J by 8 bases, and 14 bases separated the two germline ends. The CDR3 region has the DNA TGCGCCAGCAGCTTGGCCGCGGGCGGCGAGGAAAAACTGTTTTTT. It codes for CASSLAAGGEEKLFF.

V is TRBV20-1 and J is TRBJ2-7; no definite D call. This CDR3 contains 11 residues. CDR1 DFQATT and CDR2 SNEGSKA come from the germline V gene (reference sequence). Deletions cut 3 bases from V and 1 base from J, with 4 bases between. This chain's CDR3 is CSASPSYEQYF. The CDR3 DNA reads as TGCAGTGCTAGCCCATCCTACGAGCAGTACTTC.

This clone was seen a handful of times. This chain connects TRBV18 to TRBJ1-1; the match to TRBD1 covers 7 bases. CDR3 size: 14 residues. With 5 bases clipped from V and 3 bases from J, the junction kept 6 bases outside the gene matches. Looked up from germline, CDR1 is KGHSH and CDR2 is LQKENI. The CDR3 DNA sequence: TGTGCCAGCTCAGTAGGGGGCCGGGACACTGAAGCTTTCTTT. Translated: CASSVGGRDTEAFF.

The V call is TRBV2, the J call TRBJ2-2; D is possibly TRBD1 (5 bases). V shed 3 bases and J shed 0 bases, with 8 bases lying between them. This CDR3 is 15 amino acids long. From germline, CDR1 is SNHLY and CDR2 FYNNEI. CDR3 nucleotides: TGTGCCAGCAGTGAGACAGCCGCGAACACCGGGGAGCTGTTTTTT. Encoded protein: CASSETAANTGELFF.

Here the CDR3 DNA reads TGTGCCAGCAGCCCACAGGGGGATACCTACAATGAGCAGTTCTTC. The encoded protein is CASSPQGDTYNEQFF. The V and J genes are TRBV7-9 and TRBJ2-1; 8 bases are shared with TRBD1. The ends lost 5 bases at V and 2 bases at J; junction bases unmatched: 5. The CDR3 contains 15 residues. The germline gives CDR1 SEHNR, CDR2 FQNEAQ (reference sequence).

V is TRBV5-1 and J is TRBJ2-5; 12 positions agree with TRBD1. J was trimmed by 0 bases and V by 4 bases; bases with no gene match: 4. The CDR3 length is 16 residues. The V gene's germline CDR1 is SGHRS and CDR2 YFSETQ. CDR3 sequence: CASSGGTGGYQETQYF. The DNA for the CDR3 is TGCGCCAGCAGCGGCGGGACAGGGGGCTACCAAGAGACCCAGTACTTC.

The CDR3 DNA reads TGTGCCAGCAGTTACGGGGGAGGGAACACTGAAGCTTTCTTT. This sequence encodes CASSYGGGNTEAFF. The chain combines TRBV6-5 with TRBJ1-1; D may be TRBD1 (5 bases). The CDR3 sequence is 14 residues long. Per the germline V gene, CDR1 is MNHEY and CDR2 is SVGAGI. Trimming stripped 2 bases from V and 1 base from J, with 8 bases between.

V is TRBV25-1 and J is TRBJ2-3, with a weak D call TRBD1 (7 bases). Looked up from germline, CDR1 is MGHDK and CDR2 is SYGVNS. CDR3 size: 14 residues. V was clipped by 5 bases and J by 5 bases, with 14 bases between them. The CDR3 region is CASSRGGGLDTQYF. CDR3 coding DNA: TGTGCCAGCAGTCGAGGAGGGGGCTTAGATACGCAGTATTTT.

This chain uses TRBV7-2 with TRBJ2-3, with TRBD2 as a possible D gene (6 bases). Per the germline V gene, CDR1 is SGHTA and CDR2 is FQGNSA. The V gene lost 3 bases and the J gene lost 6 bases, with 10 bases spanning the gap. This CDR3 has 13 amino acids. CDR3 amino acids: CASSLGGWDTQYF. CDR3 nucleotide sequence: TGTGCCAGCAGCTTGGGGGGTTGGGATACGCAGTATTTT.

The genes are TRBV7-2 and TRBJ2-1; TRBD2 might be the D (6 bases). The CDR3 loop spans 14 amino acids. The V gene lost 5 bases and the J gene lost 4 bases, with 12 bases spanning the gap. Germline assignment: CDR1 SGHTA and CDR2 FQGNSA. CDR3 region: CASSVSSAYNEQFF. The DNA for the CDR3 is TGTGCCAGCAGCGTCTCTAGCGCGTACAATGAGCAGTTCTTC. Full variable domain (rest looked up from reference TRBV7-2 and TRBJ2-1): GAGVSQSPSNKVTEKGKDVELRCDPISGHTALYWYRQSLGQGLEFLIYFQGNSAPDKSGLPSDRFSAERTGGSVSTLTIQRTQQEDSAVYLCASSVSSAYNEQFFGPGTRLTVL.

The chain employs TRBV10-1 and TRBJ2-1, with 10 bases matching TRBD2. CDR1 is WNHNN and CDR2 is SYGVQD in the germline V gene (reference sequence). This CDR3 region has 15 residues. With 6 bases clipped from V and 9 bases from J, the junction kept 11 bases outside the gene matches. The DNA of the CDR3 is TGCGCCAGCAGCCCAGAACTAGCGGGATCGGGTGAGCAGTTCTTC. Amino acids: CASSPELAGSGEQFF.

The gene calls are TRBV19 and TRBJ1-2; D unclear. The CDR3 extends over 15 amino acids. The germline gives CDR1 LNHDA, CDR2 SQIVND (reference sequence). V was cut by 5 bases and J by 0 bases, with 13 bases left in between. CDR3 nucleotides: TGTGCCAGTAGTGCGGAACAGCACGCTAACTATGGCTACACCTTC. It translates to CASSAEQHANYGYTF.

The CDR3 nucleotides read TGTGCCAGCAGCTCATCGGGGACGCCTGGAAACACCATATATTTT. It translates to CASSSSGTPGNTIYF. The chain couples TRBV7-6 to TRBJ1-3; D possibly corresponds to TRBD1 (5 bases). From germline, CDR1 is SGHVS and CDR2 FNYEAQ. The ends were cut back, 4 bases at V and 2 bases at J, with 12 bases in the middle. CDR3 size: 15 residues.

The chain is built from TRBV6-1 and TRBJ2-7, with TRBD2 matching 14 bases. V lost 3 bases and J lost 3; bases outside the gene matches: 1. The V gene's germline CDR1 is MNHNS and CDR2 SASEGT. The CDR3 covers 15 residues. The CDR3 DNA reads TGTGCCAGCAGTGACGGACTAGCGGGAGGCTACGAGCAGTACTTC. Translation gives CASSDGLAGGYEQYF.

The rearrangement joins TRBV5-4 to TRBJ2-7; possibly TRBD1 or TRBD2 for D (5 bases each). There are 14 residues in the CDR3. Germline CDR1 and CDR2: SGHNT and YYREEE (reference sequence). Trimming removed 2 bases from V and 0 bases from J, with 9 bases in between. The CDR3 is CASSFWGSSYEQYF. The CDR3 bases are TGTGCCAGCAGCTTCTGGGGGAGCTCCTACGAGCAGTACTTC. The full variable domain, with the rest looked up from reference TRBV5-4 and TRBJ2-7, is ETGVTQSPTHLIKTRGQQVTLRCSSQSGHNTVSWYQQALGQGPQFIFQYYREEENGRGNFPPRFSGLQFPNYSSELNVNALELDDSALYLCASSFWGSSYEQYFGPGTRLTVT.

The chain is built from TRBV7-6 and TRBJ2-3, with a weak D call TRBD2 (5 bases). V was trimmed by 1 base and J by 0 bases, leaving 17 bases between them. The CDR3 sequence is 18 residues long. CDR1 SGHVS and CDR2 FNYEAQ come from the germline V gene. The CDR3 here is CASSLGAGTVTSTDTQYF. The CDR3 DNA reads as TGTGCCAGCAGCTTAGGGGCGGGTACCGTGACTAGCACAGATACGCAGTATTTT.

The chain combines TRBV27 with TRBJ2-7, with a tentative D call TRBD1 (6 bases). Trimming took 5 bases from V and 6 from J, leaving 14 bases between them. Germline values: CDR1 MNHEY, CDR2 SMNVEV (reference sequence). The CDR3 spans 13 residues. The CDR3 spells CASSPRTVGEQYF. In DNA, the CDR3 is TGTGCCAGCAGTCCCCGGACAGTTGGCGAGCAGTACTTC.

CDR3 amino acids: CASSAGLAYEQYF. Written as DNA, the CDR3 is TGTGCCAGTTCTGCGGGACTAGCCTACGAGCAGTACTTC. The V call is TRBV3-1 (or the pseudogene TRBV3-2), the J call TRBJ2-7; TRBD2 matches 8 bases. The J segment lost 2 bases and the V segment lost 9 bases, leaving 6 bases of the junction unmatched. The CDR3 spans 13 residues. Germline V gene lookup returns CDR1 LGHDT and CDR2 YNNKEL (reference sequence).

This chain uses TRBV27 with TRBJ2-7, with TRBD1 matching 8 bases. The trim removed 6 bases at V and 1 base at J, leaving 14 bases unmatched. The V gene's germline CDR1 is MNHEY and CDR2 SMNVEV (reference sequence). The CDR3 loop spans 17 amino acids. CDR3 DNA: TGTGCCAGCAGCCGCATCCCGGGACAGGCTTTATCCTACGAGCAGTACTTC. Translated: CASSRIPGQALSYEQYF.

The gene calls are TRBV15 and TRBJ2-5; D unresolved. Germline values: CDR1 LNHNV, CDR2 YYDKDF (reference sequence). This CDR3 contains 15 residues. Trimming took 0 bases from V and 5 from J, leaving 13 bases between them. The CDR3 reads CATSRDFTTGETQYF. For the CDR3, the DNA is TGTGCCACCAGCAGAGATTTCACCACCGGGGAGACCCAGTACTTC.

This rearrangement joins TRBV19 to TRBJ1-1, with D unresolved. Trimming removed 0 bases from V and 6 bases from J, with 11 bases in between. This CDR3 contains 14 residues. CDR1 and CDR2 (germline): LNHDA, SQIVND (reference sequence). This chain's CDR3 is CASSIEGEAAEAFF. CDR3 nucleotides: TGTGCCAGTAGTATAGAGGGTGAAGCGGCTGAAGCTTTCTTT.

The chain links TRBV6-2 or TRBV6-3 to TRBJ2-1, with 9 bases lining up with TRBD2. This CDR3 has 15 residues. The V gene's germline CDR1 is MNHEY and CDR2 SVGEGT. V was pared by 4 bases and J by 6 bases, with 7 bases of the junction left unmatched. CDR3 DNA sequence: TGTGCCAGCAGTTGGCGCGGGAGGGCCTTCAATGAGCAGTTCTTC. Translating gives CASSWRGRAFNEQFF.

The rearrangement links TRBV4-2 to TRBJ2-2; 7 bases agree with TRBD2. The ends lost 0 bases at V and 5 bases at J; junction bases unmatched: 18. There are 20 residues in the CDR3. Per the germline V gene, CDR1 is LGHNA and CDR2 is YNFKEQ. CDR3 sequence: CASSQEDHRTRDYGTGELFF. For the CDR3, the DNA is TGTGCCAGCAGCCAAGAGGATCACCGGACTAGAGATTATGGGACCGGGGAGCTGTTTTTT.

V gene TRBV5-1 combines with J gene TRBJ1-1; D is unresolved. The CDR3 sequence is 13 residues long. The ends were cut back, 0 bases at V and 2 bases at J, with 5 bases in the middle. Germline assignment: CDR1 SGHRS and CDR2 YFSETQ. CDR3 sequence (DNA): TGCGCCAGCAGCTTGGGACTTAACACTGAAGCTTTCTTT. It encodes CASSLGLNTEAFF.

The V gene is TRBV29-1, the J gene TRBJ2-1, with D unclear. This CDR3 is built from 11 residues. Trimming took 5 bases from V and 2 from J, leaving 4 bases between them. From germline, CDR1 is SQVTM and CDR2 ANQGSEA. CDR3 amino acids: CSVLTYNEQFF. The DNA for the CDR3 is TGCAGCGTTTTGACCTACAATGAGCAGTTCTTC.

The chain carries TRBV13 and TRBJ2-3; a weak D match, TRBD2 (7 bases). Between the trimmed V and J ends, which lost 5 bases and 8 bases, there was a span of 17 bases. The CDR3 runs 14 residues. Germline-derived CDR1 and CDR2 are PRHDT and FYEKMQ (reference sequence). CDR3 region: CASSKAGLQGTQYF. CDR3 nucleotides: TGTGCCAGCAGCAAAGCGGGACTACAGGGTACGCAGTATTTT.